The 4 T cell receptor beta chains presented below share a single source sample, sequenced in a study of vaccination and CD4 T cells after COVID-19. Regarding treatment: roughly ten-day PBMC culture with coronavirus spike peptide pools or control peptides (ViraFEST assay). Harvesting of the unexposed donor's CD4+ T cells predated the COVID-19 pandemic (2011-2018). No antigens are known for them. At the Johns Hopkins FTIC core, DNA taken from cultured CD4+ T cells was sequenced by way of the Oncomine TCR Beta short-read assay. TCRdb re-analysed the PCR reads in MiXCR, keeping a single row per CDR3 protein. This sample carries several thousand distinct CDR3 sequences, approximately 35% of them seen once, and the ten largest clones take less than 30%. Material: CD4+ T cells from blood, cultured in vitro. The receptor source for this set is a human donor in good health.

The sample holds a few counts of this clonotype. The V and J genes are TRBV6-5 and TRBJ1-6, with D possibly matching TRBD1 (5 bases). Germline assignment: CDR1 MNHEY and CDR2 SVGAGI. The CDR3 has 14 residues. Trimming removed 2 bases from V and 11 bases from J, with 13 bases in between. CDR3 sequence reads: CASSYGGEGTPLHF. The CDR3 region has the DNA TGTGCCAGCAGTTACGGCGGGGAGGGGACACCCCTCCACTTT.

In DNA, the CDR3 is TGTGCCAGCAGCTTAGTTGACGGTACTGGAAACACCATATATTTT. Protein: CASSLVDGTGNTIYF. The chain has TRBV7-9 and TRBJ1-3; D is unresolved. V was trimmed by 1 base and J by 2 bases, leaving 9 bases between them. This CDR3 has 15 residues. CDR1 and CDR2 from the germline V gene are SEHNR and FQNEAQ (reference sequence).

The chain uses TRBV27 and TRBJ1-1; D unresolved. This CDR3 is 14 amino acids long. CDR1 and CDR2 (germline): MNHEY, SMNVEV (reference sequence). The V end was cut by 0 bases, the J end by 7 bases, with 12 bases between. The CDR3 loop is CASSLSTLTDEAFF. CDR3 bases: TGTGCCAGCAGTTTATCTACCCTAACAGATGAAGCTTTCTTT.

This clonotype is termed medium-sized. The V and J genes are TRBV6-1 and TRBJ1-6; D is possibly TRBD1 (5 bases). Trimming removed 3 bases from V and 5 bases from J, with 8 bases in between. Germline V gene data show CDR1 as MNHNS and CDR2 as SASEGT. The CDR3 has 14 amino acids. This CDR3 is CASSEGPDNSPLHF. CDR3 nucleotides: TGTGCCAGCAGTGAGGGACCTGATAATTCACCCCTCCACTTT.